The 27 T cell receptor beta chains below come from one sample, sequenced in a study of blood T cell repertoires in COVID-19. The repertoire was sequenced with immunoSEQ multiplex PCR; TCRdb's copy has only in-frame clones and lacks some. The repertoire holds about 270,000 clones, with about 85% as singletons. Sequencing was done on a sample of peripheral blood. Every receptor here comes from a human donor in a cohort sampled during active COVID-19.

This sequence joins TRBV5-1 and TRBJ2-1, with 13 bases aligning to TRBD2. CDR1 is SGHRS and CDR2 is YFSETQ in the germline V gene. This CDR3 comprises 16 residues. The trim removed 0 bases at V and 6 bases at J, leaving 3 bases unmatched. As DNA, the CDR3 is TGCGCCAGCAGCTTGGCCGGGACTAGCGGGACCAATGAGCAGTTCTTC. Protein sequence: CASSLAGTSGTNEQFF.

The V gene is TRBV2, the J gene TRBJ2-2; D gene unclear. V lost 8 bases and J 3 bases, leaving 13 bases between the germline ends. CDR3 length: 14 amino acids. Germline values: CDR1 SNHLY, CDR2 FYNNEI. The CDR3 here is CASCPPSDTGELFF. In DNA form, the CDR3 reads TGTGCCAGCTGCCCGCCGTCGGACACCGGGGAGCTGTTTTTT.

The V gene is TRBV24-1, the J gene TRBJ2-7; possibly TRBD2 for D (6 bases). Deletions cut 3 bases from V and 4 bases from J, with 9 bases between. The CDR3 extends over 13 amino acids. Germline V CDR1 and CDR2: KGHDR, SFDVKD. The CDR3 nucleotides are TGTGCCACCAGTGATCCAGGACTATACGAGCAGTACTTC. Its translation is CATSDPGLYEQYF.

The chain combines TRBV11-2 with TRBJ1-1, with TRBD1 as a possible D gene (6 bases). V shed 5 bases and J shed 1 base, with 14 bases lying between them. There are 15 residues in the CDR3. Per the germline V gene, CDR1 is SGHAT and CDR2 is FQNNGV. The chain's CDR3 is CASSPTIRGNTEAFF. The DNA for the CDR3 is TGTGCCAGCAGCCCCACCATCAGGGGGAACACTGAAGCTTTCTTT.

This clone occurred once. The V call is TRBV3-1 (or the pseudogene TRBV3-2), the J call TRBJ1-1; D unclear. The V end lost 1 base, the J end lost 1 base, and 7 bases lay between the germline ends. CDR1 is LGHDT, CDR2 YNNKEL, per germline (reference sequence). The CDR3 contains 14 residues. The CDR3 bases are TGTGCCAGCAGCCAAGCGCTTAGGAACACTGAAGCTTTCTTT. Its translation is CASSQALRNTEAFF.

The chain couples TRBV7-2 to TRBJ1-4; 8 bases align to TRBD1. There are 16 residues in the CDR3. CDR1 and CDR2 (germline): SGHTA, FQGNSA. J lost 7 bases, V lost 1 base, and 8 bases had no gene match. As DNA, the CDR3 is TGTGCCAGCAGCTTAGGCGCGGGACAGGAACGTGAAAAACTGTTTTTT. Its protein is CASSLGAGQEREKLFF. Based on the CDR3 plus reference TRBV7-2 and TRBJ1-4, the full variable domain is GAGVSQSPSNKVTEKGKDVELRCDPISGHTALYWYRQSLGQGLEFLIYFQGNSAPDKSGLPSDRFSAERTGGSVSTLTIQRTQQEDSAVYLCASSLGAGQEREKLFFGSGTQLSVL.

The genes are TRBV7-2 and TRBJ2-3; TRBD1 aligns across 7 bases. This CDR3 is 13 amino acids long. The germline V gene has CDR1 SGHTA and CDR2 FQGNSA. The trim removed 5 bases at V and 6 bases at J, leaving 5 bases unmatched. The CDR3 reads CASSVTGYDTQYF. As DNA, the CDR3 is TGTGCCAGCAGCGTGACAGGGTACGATACGCAGTATTTT.

This chain links TRBV6-6 with TRBJ2-3, with D possibly TRBD1 on 5 matching bases. V dropped 5 bases and J dropped 0 bases, with 9 bases sitting between them. The CDR3 sequence is 14 residues long. In germline, CDR1 is MNHNY, CDR2 SVGAGI (reference sequence). The CDR3 DNA sequence: TGTGCCAGCAGTCTCAGGGCCAGCACAGATACGCAGTATTTT. Amino acids: CASSLRASTDTQYF.

This chain joins TRBV5-1 and TRBJ2-3, with TRBD2 identical over 7 bases. V shed 2 bases and J 2 bases; nucleotides not matched to a gene: 5. The CDR3 loop spans 15 amino acids. Germline assignment: CDR1 SGHRS and CDR2 YFSETQ. For the CDR3, the DNA is TGCGCCAGCAGCTTAGGACTAGTTCTCACAGATACGCAGTATTTT. Its translation: CASSLGLVLTDTQYF.

This sequence joins TRBV24-1 and TRBJ2-1; 8 bases are shared with TRBD2. Looked up from germline, CDR1 is KGHDR and CDR2 is SFDVKD. The CDR3 loop spans 15 amino acids. Germline trimming cut 11 bases from V and 0 bases from J; bases unmatched to any gene: 8. The CDR3, as DNA: TGTGCCATAAGCCGGGGGGGAACCTCCTACAATGAGCAGTTCTTC. This encodes CAISRGGTSYNEQFF.

The V call is TRBV24-1, the J call TRBJ2-2; D perhaps matches TRBD1 (6 bases). Germline V gives CDR1 KGHDR, CDR2 SFDVKD. The CDR3 extends over 14 amino acids. The germline V and J ends were trimmed by 10 bases and 1 base, with 12 bases remaining between them. CDR3 DNA: TGTGCCACTAGAGACAGGCAGAACACCGGGGAGCTGTTTTTT. This sequence encodes CATRDRQNTGELFF.

This clone was seen a handful of times. The J gene is TRBJ1-1, the V gene TRBV30; D possibly corresponds to TRBD1 (5 bases). CDR1 and CDR2 (germline): GTSNPN, SVGIG (reference sequence). This CDR3 spans 13 amino acids. With 3 bases removed from V and 2 bases from J, the gap between germline ends came to 10 bases. CDR3 sequence reads: CAWRGRANTEAFF. CDR3 DNA sequence: TGTGCCTGGAGAGGCAGGGCAAACACTGAAGCTTTCTTT.

V and J are TRBV18 and TRBJ2-1, with 7 positions matching TRBD1. In germline, CDR1 is KGHSH, CDR2 LQKENI. V gave up 3 bases and J gave up 5 bases; unmatched junction bases: 7. This CDR3 is built from 15 residues. CDR3 nucleotides: TGTGCCAGCTCACCCTATGTCCAGGGGGACAATGAGCAGTTCTTC. It yields the protein CASSPYVQGDNEQFF.

The chain is built from TRBV5-1 and TRBJ2-3, with D unresolved. The germline V gene has CDR1 SGHRS and CDR2 YFSETQ. Trimming pared 2 bases from V and 3 bases from J, leaving 10 bases between. The CDR3 is 14 residues long. DNA of the CDR3: TGCGCCAGCAGCTTTAACTTTTTGACAGATACGCAGTATTTT. Translation gives CASSFNFLTDTQYF.

V gene TRBV2 combines with J gene TRBJ2-3, with 11 bases matching TRBD2. The germline CDR1 and CDR2 sequences are SNHLY and FYNNEI. This CDR3 has 16 amino acids. V shed 7 bases and J 1 base; nucleotides not matched to a gene: 7. CDR3: CASTSNSGRGTDTQYF. CDR3 nucleotides: TGTGCCAGCACATCTAATAGCGGGAGGGGCACAGATACGCAGTATTTT.

This chain joins TRBV4-2 and TRBJ2-7; 8 nucleotides match TRBD2. The ends lost 2 bases at V and 4 bases at J; junction bases unmatched: 4. Germline CDR1 LGHNA, CDR2 YNFKEQ. The CDR3 is made up of 14 amino acids. This CDR3 reads CASSQLAGSYEQYF. The DNA for the CDR3 is TGTGCCAGCAGCCAATTAGCGGGATCTTACGAGCAGTACTTC.

In this sample, this clone turned up a few times. This chain uses TRBV4-2 with TRBJ2-2; 13 nucleotides match TRBD2. CDR1 and CDR2 from the germline V gene are LGHNA and YNFKEQ. The CDR3 is 14 residues long. The ends lost 11 bases at V and 4 bases at J; junction bases unmatched: 4. The DNA of the CDR3 is TGTGCCGGGCGACTAGCGGGAGGCACCGGGGAGCTGTTTTTT. This gives the protein CAGRLAGGTGELFF.

The CDR3 coding sequence is TGTGCCAGCAGCTTACAGGGCGGAACTGGAAACACCATATATTTT. Residues: CASSLQGGTGNTIYF. This chain links TRBV7-9 with TRBJ1-3, with D tentatively TRBD1 (5 bases). CDR3 length: 15 amino acids. V was shortened by 2 bases and J by 2 bases, with 10 bases between the two germline ends. Germline V gene data show CDR1 as SEHNR and CDR2 as FQNEAQ (reference sequence).

This chain uses TRBV5-1 with TRBJ2-5, with TRBD1 matching 11 bases. This CDR3 has 16 amino acids. Germline loops: CDR1 SGHRS, CDR2 YFSETQ. Trimming removed 0 bases from V and 5 bases from J; junction bases left unmatched: 6. The CDR3 reads CASSLEGQGGPETQYF. The CDR3 DNA reads TGCGCCAGCAGCTTGGAGGGACAGGGGGGTCCGGAGACCCAGTACTTC. Full variable domain (missing parts from reference TRBV5-1 and TRBJ2-5): KAGVTQTPRYLIKTRGQQVTLSCSPISGHRSVSWYQQTPGQGLQFLFEYFSETQRNKGNFPGRFSGRQFSNSRSEMNVSTLELGDSALYLCASSLEGQGGPETQYFGPGTRLLVL.

The CDR3 DNA reads TGTGCCACCAGTGGTCGGACTAGCGGGGAGATCACAGATACGCAGTATTTT. Translation gives CATSGRTSGEITDTQYF. The rearrangement uses TRBV24-1 and TRBJ2-3, with TRBD2 matching over 12 bases. V was clipped by 5 bases and J by 2 bases; unmatched bases: 7. This CDR3 region has 17 residues. Germline assignment: CDR1 KGHDR and CDR2 SFDVKD.

The chain recombines TRBV9 with TRBJ2-7, with TRBD2 identical over 9 bases. This CDR3 spans 16 amino acids. V shed 1 base, J shed 4 bases, and the junction held 9 bases outside the gene matches. Germline CDR1 reads SGDLS; CDR2 reads YYNGEE. The CDR3, as DNA: TGTGCCAGCAGCGTACACTCCGGGACTAGCAGGTACGAGCAGTACTTC. Protein product: CASSVHSGTSRYEQYF.

This chain joins TRBV11-1 and TRBJ2-1; 10 nucleotides match TRBD2. The ends lost 4 bases at V and 7 bases at J; junction bases unmatched: 7. The germline CDR1 and CDR2 sequences are SGHAT and FQDESV (reference sequence). The CDR3 extends over 15 amino acids. CDR3: CASSSLSGRGNEQFF. The CDR3 coding sequence is TGTGCCAGCAGCTCTTTAAGCGGGAGGGGTAATGAGCAGTTCTTC. Based on the CDR3 plus reference TRBV11-1 and TRBJ2-1, the full variable domain is EAEVAQSPRYKITEKSQAVAFWCDPISGHATLYWYRQILGQGPELLVQFQDESVVDDSQLPKDRFSAERLKGVDSTLKIQPAELGDSAMYLCASSSLSGRGNEQFFGPGTRLTVL.

The chain has TRBV30 and TRBJ2-5; 8 bases are shared with TRBD2. Germline CDR1 and CDR2: GTSNPN and SVGIG (reference sequence). The CDR3 extends over 14 amino acids. V shed 0 bases and J 4 bases; nucleotides not matched to a gene: 4. CDR3 residues: CAWSVTAGGETQYF. CDR3 coding DNA: TGTGCCTGGAGTGTGACGGCGGGAGGAGAGACCCAGTACTTC.

This sequence joins TRBV28 and TRBJ2-7; D not certain. CDR1 is MDHEN and CDR2 is SYDVKM in the germline V gene. Trimming left V 3 bases short and J 3 bases short, with 15 bases between. The CDR3 sequence is 15 residues long. The CDR3 region is CASSFRGAIHYEQYF. The CDR3 nucleotides read TGTGCCAGCAGTTTCCGTGGAGCTATACACTACGAGCAGTACTTC.

This chain links TRBV6-6 with TRBJ2-1, with TRBD2 matching 10 bases. Germline V lookup: CDR1 MNHNY, CDR2 SVGAGI (reference sequence). V lost 0 bases to trimming and J lost 6 bases; unmatched junction nucleotides: 5. CDR3 length equals 16 residues. CDR3 nucleotide sequence: TGTGCCAGCAGTTACTCTAGGGCTAGCGGGAGCAATGAGCAGTTCTTC. Its protein is CASSYSRASGSNEQFF.

The rearrangement uses TRBV6-4 and TRBJ2-1; 7 bases fit TRBD2. Germline CDR1 reads MRHNA; CDR2 reads SNTAGT. Germline trimming cut 3 bases from V and 5 bases from J; bases unmatched to any gene: 7. The CDR3 is 15 residues long. Here the CDR3 reads CASSEGAGPNNEQFF. As DNA, the CDR3 is TGTGCCAGCAGTGAAGGAGCGGGACCTAACAATGAGCAGTTCTTC.

This clone has a handful of counts. The chain is built from TRBV24-1 and TRBJ2-7; weak D call: TRBD1 (6 bases). This CDR3 has 11 residues. Trimming took 4 bases from V and 11 from J, leaving 11 bases between them. Germline CDR1 reads KGHDR; CDR2 reads SFDVKD. The CDR3 loop is CATSEPYREYF. The CDR3 DNA is TGTGCCACCAGTGAACCGTACAGGGAGTACTTC.